The clone carrying this T cell receptor beta chain was recorded a few times. Its antigen is not identified. This sample is drawn from a study of identical twins. Study results and caveats: In beta out-of-frame sequences, the excess sharing between twins was weaker. Cross-sectional statistical analysis, not tracking of the same donors, underpinned the conclusions. A lower insertion count was a feature of abundant cord blood beta clonotypes, with no such feature in memory repertoires.

The germline CDR1 and CDR2 sequences are DFQATT and SNEGSKA (reference sequence). CDR3 length: 16 residues. V shed 3 bases and J 7 bases; nucleotides not matched to a gene: 16. A universal primer site came from template switching; cDNA carried unique molecular identifiers. MiXCR was run by TCRdb on the 5' RACE reads, yielding one entry per CDR3 protein. The table has 460,000 or so distinct CDR3 sequences, approximately 15% seen once. This same sample was also taken into another study, of yellow fever vaccine responses in identical twins.

This TCR derives from a woman aged 18-29 years in good health. The sample taken for sequencing was CD4+ T cells sorted from blood. This chain uses TRBV20-1 with TRBJ2-7; 9 bases fit TRBD2. The CDR3 reads CSASYLPRGGRGEQYF. The CDR3 DNA sequence: TGCAGTGCTAGCTACCTTCCGCGGGGGGGCCGTGGGGAGCAGTACTTC.